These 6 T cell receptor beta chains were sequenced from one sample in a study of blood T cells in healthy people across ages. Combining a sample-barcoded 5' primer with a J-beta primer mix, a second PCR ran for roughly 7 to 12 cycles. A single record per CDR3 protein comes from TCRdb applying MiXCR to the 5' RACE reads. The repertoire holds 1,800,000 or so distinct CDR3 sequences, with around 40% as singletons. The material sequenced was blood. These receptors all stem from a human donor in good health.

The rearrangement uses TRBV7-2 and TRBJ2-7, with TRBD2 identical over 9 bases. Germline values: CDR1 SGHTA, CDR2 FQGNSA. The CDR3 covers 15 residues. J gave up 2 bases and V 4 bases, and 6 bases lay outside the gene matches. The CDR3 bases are TGTGCCAGCAGCTCCGGGACTAGCATCCCCTACGAGCAGTACTTC. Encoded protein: CASSSGTSIPYEQYF.

DNA of the CDR3: TGTGCCAGTATGAAAAGGGTCTTAGTGGACAATGAGCAGTTCTTC. Translated, it gives CASMKRVLVDNEQFF. The genes are TRBV9 and TRBJ2-1; D is ambiguous. The V end was cut by 8 bases, the J end by 5 bases, with 20 bases between. CDR3 length equals 15 residues. From germline, CDR1 is SGDLS and CDR2 YYNGEE.

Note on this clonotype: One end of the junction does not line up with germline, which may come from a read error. The CDR3 DNA is TGTGCCAGCAGCTTCGAGGGAGGGCTAGCCAAAAGCATTCAGTACTTC. This encodes CASSFEGGLAKSIQYF. V usage is TRBV7-8 and J usage is TRBJ2-4, with TRBD2 matching over 7 bases. The CDR3 extends over 16 amino acids. Germline values: CDR1 SGHVS, CDR2 FQNEAQ.

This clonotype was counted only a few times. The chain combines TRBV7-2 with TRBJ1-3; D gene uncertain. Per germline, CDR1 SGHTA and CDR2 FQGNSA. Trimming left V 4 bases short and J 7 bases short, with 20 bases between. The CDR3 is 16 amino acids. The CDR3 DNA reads TGTGCCAGCAGCTCTGAACTCCTCACGGCTTGGAACACCATATATTTT. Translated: CASSSELLTAWNTIYF.

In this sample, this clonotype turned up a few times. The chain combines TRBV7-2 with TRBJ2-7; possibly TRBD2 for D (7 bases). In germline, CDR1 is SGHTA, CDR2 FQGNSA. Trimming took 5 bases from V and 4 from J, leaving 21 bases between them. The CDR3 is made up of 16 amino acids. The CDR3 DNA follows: TGTGCCAGCAGCCCCGCTCTTGGGGGGGGCCCATACGAGCAGTACTTC. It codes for CASSPALGGGPYEQYF. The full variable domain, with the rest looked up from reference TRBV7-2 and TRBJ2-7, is GAGVSQSPSNKVTEKGKDVELRCDPISGHTALYWYRQSLGQGLEFLIYFQGNSAPDKSGLPSDRFSAERTGGSVSTLTIQRTQQEDSAVYLCASSPALGGGPYEQYFGPGTRLTVT.

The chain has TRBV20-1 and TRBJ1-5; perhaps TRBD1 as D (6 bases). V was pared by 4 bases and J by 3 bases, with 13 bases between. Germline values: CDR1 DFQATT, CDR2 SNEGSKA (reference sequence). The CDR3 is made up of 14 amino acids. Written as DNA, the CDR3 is TGCAGTGCTAACGGACAGACCGACAATCAGCCCCAGCATTTT. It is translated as CSANGQTDNQPQHF.